Presented here are 5 T cell receptor beta chains from one specimen sequenced in a study of T cells in Graves' hyperthyroidism and ophthalmopathy. Using RNA transcripts as the source, TCR beta CDR3 regions were amplified. An initial round of RT-PCR targeting the TCR CDR3 relied on the HTBI primer set. Via MiXCR, TCRdb re-called the multiplex PCR reads, giving one row per CDR3 protein. The sample carries 700,000 to 950,000 distinct CDR3 sequences, approximately 40% recorded once. The sequenced sample consisted of blood. The source is a woman aged 40 to 50 with Graves' hyperthyroidism.

The chain is built from TRBV13 and TRBJ1-3; possible D gene TRBD1, 6 bases. The V end lost 4 bases, the J end lost 0 bases, and 13 bases lay between the germline ends. The CDR3 runs to 16 residues. Germline V gene sequence: CDR1 PRHDT, CDR2 FYEKMQ (reference sequence). The chain's CDR3 is CASSSAGHNSGNTIYF. Written as DNA, the CDR3 is TGTGCCAGCAGCTCAGCGGGACATAACTCTGGAAACACCATATATTTT. Full variable domain (outside the CDR3, taken from reference TRBV13 and TRBJ1-3): AAGVIQSPRHLIKEKRETATLKCYPIPRHDTVYWYQQGPGQDPQFLISFYEKMQSDKGSIPDRFSAQQFSDYHSELNMSSLELGDSALYFCASSSAGHNSGNTIYFGEGSWLTVV.

Concerning this clonotype itself: A much larger clone differs by one base, so this may be a read error. The chain uses TRBV7-2 and TRBJ2-5; a weak D match, TRBD1 (6 bases). This CDR3 is built from 16 residues. The germline V gene encodes CDR1 SGHTA and CDR2 FQGNSA. The CDR3, as DNA: TGTGCCAGCAGTTTAGGGGGATTGGGGCCCCAAGAGACCCAGTACTTC. Translating gives CASSLGGLGPQETQYF.

In its sample, this clonotype was seen once. The genes are TRBV6-5 and TRBJ1-3; D not certain. Looked up from germline, CDR1 is MNHEY and CDR2 is SVGAGI. CDR3 length: 16 residues. Trimming removed 2 bases at V and 0 bases at J, with 11 bases between. The CDR3 is CASSYAVSGSGNTIYF. The CDR3 DNA is TGTGCCAGCAGTTACGCTGTATCGGGCTCTGGAAACACCATATATTTT.

This clonotype was detected ten times or more. One end of the junction does not line up with germline, which may come from a read error. V usage is TRBV7-7 and J usage is TRBJ2-5; TRBD1 is a possible D gene (5 bases). This CDR3 contains 13 residues. Germline-derived CDR1 and CDR2 are SSHAT and FNYEAQ (reference sequence). The CDR3 spells CASRAVMEETQYF. The DNA of the CDR3 is TGTGCTAGCAGGGCAGTTATGGAAGAGACCCAGTACTTC.

The table lists this clonotype with many counts. The germline gene is not matched at one end of the junction; a read error may be the cause. The chain has TRBV5-1 and TRBJ1-1, with a possible D match to TRBD1 (5 bases). The length of the CDR3 is 13 residues. Germline V lookup: CDR1 SGHRS, CDR2 YFSETQ. The CDR3 DNA reads as TGTGCCAGCAGCTGGGGCGGGGGGACTGAAGCTTTCTTT. Residues: CASSWGGGTEAFF.